The 22 T cell receptor beta chains in this list originate from one sample, sequenced in a study of shared clonotypes between healthy human individuals. Here immunoSEQ multiplex PCR was the method, and the copy in TCRdb shows in-frame clones only, minus some. The sample lists 470,000 or so clones, about 72% seen once, with around 13% in the top ten. The sequencing sample was made of PBMCs. These TCRs come from a woman in her thirties or forties in good health. Some clones in this sample may be carry-over from other donors' samples.

The sample holds one count of this clone. The chain has TRBV5-6 and TRBJ2-2; D gene uncertain. Deletions cut 0 bases from V and 6 bases from J, with 9 bases between. There are 14 residues in the CDR3. CDR1 is SGHDT and CDR2 is YYEEEE in the germline V gene. The CDR3 nucleotides are TGTGCCAGCAGCTTGGTGGCCCTAGCCGGGGAGCTGTTTTTT. This gives the protein CASSLVALAGELFF.

This chain connects TRBV7-2 to TRBJ2-3; weak D call: TRBD2 (5 bases). The CDR3 loop spans 15 amino acids. Germline lookup yields CDR1 SGHTA and CDR2 FQGNSA. Trimming removed 5 bases from V and 6 bases from J, with 18 bases in between. The CDR3: CASSLDGVESDTQYF. In DNA, the CDR3 is TGTGCCAGCAGCCTTGACGGGGTAGAGTCGGATACGCAGTATTTT.

This clone was counted a single time. The CDR3 DNA follows: TGCGCCAGCAGCTTCTTCAGGGGGCAGGGCGAGCAGTACTTC. Encoded protein: CASSFFRGQGEQYF. This chain connects TRBV5-1 to TRBJ2-7; TRBD1 matches 8 bases. J lost 6 bases, V lost 2 bases, and 7 bases had no gene match. This CDR3 region has 14 residues. Looked up from germline, CDR1 is SGHRS and CDR2 is YFSETQ.

The chain is built from TRBV2 and TRBJ2-1, with TRBD2 matching 15 bases. CDR1 SNHLY and CDR2 FYNNEI come from the germline V gene. The CDR3 runs to 16 residues. With V trimmed by 6 bases and J by 12 bases, 12 bases remained unmatched. The CDR3 is CASSAGLAGGVGRQFF. The CDR3 DNA is TGTGCCAGCAGCGCGGGACTAGCGGGAGGAGTCGGTCGGCAGTTCTTC.

The chain combines TRBV10-2 with TRBJ2-4; D possibly corresponds to TRBD1 (6 bases). The CDR3 runs 17 residues. V gave up 3 bases and J gave up 0 bases, with 15 bases separating them. CDR1 WSHSY and CDR2 SAAADI come from the germline V gene. The CDR3 here is CASSEWTAAIAKNIQYF. The CDR3 DNA is TGCGCCAGCAGTGAATGGACAGCTGCCATAGCCAAAAACATTCAGTACTTC.

This clone occurred once. The V and J genes are TRBV11-3 and TRBJ2-5; 10 positions agree with TRBD1. From germline, CDR1 is SGHNT and CDR2 YENEEA. J gave up 1 base and V 3 bases, and 5 bases lay outside the gene matches. The CDR3 spans 16 residues. CDR3 sequence reads: CASSLGRTGGQETQYF. As DNA, the CDR3 is TGTGCCAGCAGCTTGGGGCGGACAGGGGGCCAAGAGACCCAGTACTTC.

This chain links TRBV9 with TRBJ2-1; no reliable D call. The CDR3 consists of 17 residues. In germline, CDR1 is SGDLS, CDR2 YYNGEE. Trimming took 0 bases from V and 0 from J, leaving 13 bases between them. The CDR3 sequence: CASSVVKALSSYNEQFF. The CDR3 region has the DNA TGTGCCAGCAGCGTAGTTAAGGCCCTGAGCTCCTACAATGAGCAGTTCTTC.

The chain has TRBV2 and TRBJ2-5, with a tentative D call TRBD1 (5 bases). CDR1 is SNHLY and CDR2 is FYNNEI in the germline V gene. The CDR3 contains 14 residues. Trimming took 6 bases from V and 3 from J, leaving 14 bases between them. The CDR3 loop is CASRLRQTKETQYF. Written as DNA, the CDR3 is TGTGCCAGCAGGCTAAGACAGACAAAAGAGACCCAGTACTTC.

The chain recombines TRBV9 with TRBJ1-4; no clear D. This CDR3 region has 13 residues. With 3 bases removed from V and 8 bases from J, the gap between germline ends came to 11 bases. The germline CDR1 and CDR2 sequences are SGDLS and YYNGEE. This CDR3 reads CASSDRVAEKLFF. The CDR3, as DNA: TGTGCCAGCAGCGACCGGGTGGCAGAAAAACTGTTTTTT.

The chain employs TRBV6-5 and TRBJ2-7; D unresolved. The CDR3 sequence is 12 residues long. CDR1 is MNHEY, CDR2 SVGAGI, per germline. Trimming cost V 2 bases and J 4 bases, with 6 bases left between them. The CDR3 DNA reads TGTGCCAGCAGTTACAGGCAGTACGAGCAGTACTTC. Amino acid sequence: CASSYRQYEQYF.

This clone was seen more than once but under ten times. This chain joins TRBV10-3 and TRBJ1-1; D is undetermined. V was trimmed by 4 bases and J by 1 base, leaving 7 bases between them. The V gene's germline CDR1 is ENHRY and CDR2 SYGVKD. The CDR3 has 13 residues. This CDR3 is CAISGYRNTEAFF. In DNA, the CDR3 is TGTGCCATCAGTGGGTACAGGAACACTGAAGCTTTCTTT.

The V call is TRBV2, the J call TRBJ2-2, with D perhaps matching TRBD2 (5 bases). CDR1 is SNHLY, CDR2 FYNNEI, per germline. CDR3 length: 16 amino acids. V was shortened by 6 bases and J by 3 bases, with 17 bases between the two germline ends. The DNA of the CDR3 is TGTGCCAGCAGGGCGAACGGAGGTGGCGACACCGGGGAGCTGTTTTTT. Protein sequence: CASRANGGGDTGELFF.

This clone turned up a few times. The chain employs TRBV6-1 and TRBJ1-1; possible D gene TRBD1, 5 bases. CDR1 MNHNS and CDR2 SASEGT come from the germline V gene. The CDR3 extends over 13 amino acids. V was clipped by 8 bases and J by 2 bases, with 12 bases between them. CDR3 in amino acids: CASGATGNTEAFF. The DNA for the CDR3 is TGTGCCAGCGGTGCAACAGGAAACACTGAAGCTTTCTTT.

The V and J genes are TRBV10-2 and TRBJ1-2; D unresolved. The V end lost 6 bases, the J end lost 6 bases, and 14 bases lay between the germline ends. This CDR3 region has 13 residues. From germline, CDR1 is WSHSY and CDR2 SAAADI. CDR3 DNA sequence: TGCGCCAGCAGCGAGGGAGAGAGGGATGGCTACACCTTC. Its protein product is CASSEGERDGYTF.

V gene TRBV29-1 combines with J gene TRBJ2-3; D uncertain. The CDR3 totals 13 residues. The V gene lost 2 bases and the J gene lost 0 bases, with 6 bases spanning the gap. Germline CDR1 reads SQVTM; CDR2 reads ANQGSEA. The CDR3 spells CSVEPDSTDTQYF. In DNA, the CDR3 is TGCAGCGTTGAACCCGACAGCACAGATACGCAGTATTTT.

The V and J genes are TRBV7-6 and TRBJ1-1, with 12 bases matching TRBD1. CDR1 and CDR2 from the germline V gene are SGHVS and FNYEAQ. The V gene end was trimmed by 3 bases and the J gene end by 4 bases; junction bases not matched to a gene: 3. The CDR3 loop spans 15 amino acids. The CDR3 nucleotides are TGTGCCAGCAGCTTGGCGGGACAGGGGGCCACTGAAGCTTTCTTT. Translating gives CASSLAGQGATEAFF.

This clone was found many times. J is TRBJ2-7 and V is TRBV7-9; 11 bases map to TRBD2. Looked up from germline, CDR1 is SEHNR and CDR2 is FQNEAQ (reference sequence). The CDR3 has 14 amino acids. Trimming removed 8 bases from V and 4 bases from J; junction bases left unmatched: 7. CDR3 protein: CASGPGLAEYEQYF. CDR3 bases: TGTGCCAGCGGCCCGGGACTAGCGGAATACGAGCAGTACTTC.

A single count supports this clone. V and J are TRBV10-3 and TRBJ2-7, with D possibly matching TRBD1 (5 bases). CDR1 ENHRY and CDR2 SYGVKD come from the germline V gene. The length of the CDR3 is 12 residues. The V gene lost 5 bases and the J gene lost 5 bases, with 10 bases spanning the gap. The CDR3 DNA is TGTGCCATCAGTACAGGTAGGCACGAGCAGTACTTC. It encodes CAISTGRHEQYF.

Comments on this clone: A far bigger clonotype differs at one base, so this is likely a read error. The CDR3 loop reads CASMRQLGYSYTF. The CDR3 nucleotides read TGTGCCAGCATGAGACAGCTTGGCTATAGCTACACCTTC. The J gene is TRBJ1-2, the V gene TRBV6-1; TRBD1 is a possible D gene (5 bases). This CDR3 has 13 amino acids. The germline CDR1 and CDR2 sequences are MNHNS and SASEGT.

The chain has TRBV7-2 and TRBJ2-5; 7 nucleotides agree with TRBD2. The trim removed 4 bases at V and 3 bases at J, leaving 8 bases unmatched. The germline V gene encodes CDR1 SGHTA and CDR2 FQGNSA. The CDR3 is 15 residues long. CDR3 amino acids: CASSYGLDGKETQYF. The CDR3 DNA reads TGTGCCAGCAGCTACGGACTAGACGGCAAAGAGACCCAGTACTTC.

The chain is built from TRBV6-5 and TRBJ2-7; D uncertain. The germline V gene encodes CDR1 MNHEY and CDR2 SVGAGI. The length of the CDR3 is 14 residues. V was clipped by 5 bases and J by 0 bases, with 11 bases between them. CDR3 DNA sequence: TGTGCCAGCAGTACCCTCAGGAGCTCCTACGAGCAGTACTTC. It translates to CASSTLRSSYEQYF.

This chain connects TRBV5-1 to TRBJ1-4; 7 positions match TRBD1. The V gene end was trimmed by 5 bases and the J gene end by 8 bases; junction bases not matched to a gene: 9. Per the germline V gene, CDR1 is SGHRS and CDR2 is YFSETQ. The CDR3 totals 14 residues. The DNA of the CDR3 is TGCGCCAGCAGACCTCAGGGGGTCGGGGAAAAACTGTTTTTT. The encoded protein is CASRPQGVGEKLFF.